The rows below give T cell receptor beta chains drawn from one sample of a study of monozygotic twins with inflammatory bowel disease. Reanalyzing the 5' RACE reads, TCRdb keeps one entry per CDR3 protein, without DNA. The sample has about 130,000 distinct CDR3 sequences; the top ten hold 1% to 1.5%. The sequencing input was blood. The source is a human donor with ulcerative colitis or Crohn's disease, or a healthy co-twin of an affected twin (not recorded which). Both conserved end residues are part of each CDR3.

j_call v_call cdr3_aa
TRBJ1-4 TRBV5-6 CASSFFAGLKGRKLFF
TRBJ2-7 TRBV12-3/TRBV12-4 CASSLELVAYEQYF
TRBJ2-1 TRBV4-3 CASSQGGEQFF
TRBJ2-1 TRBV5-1 CASSLDRGPEQFF
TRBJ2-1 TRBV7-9 CASSLAMARNNEQFF
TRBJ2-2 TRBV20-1 CSARVDSLNTGELFF
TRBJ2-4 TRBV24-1 CATSDWDWRASKNIQYF
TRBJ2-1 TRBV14 CASSHRLSGSSYNEQFF
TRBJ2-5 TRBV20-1 CSATTSGRVQETQYF
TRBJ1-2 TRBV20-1 CSAKTWGGGGIGYTF
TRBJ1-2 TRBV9 CASSVDEPGDGYTF
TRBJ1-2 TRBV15 CATNYRGAIGYTF
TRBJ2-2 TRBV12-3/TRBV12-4 CASSGQGLIGELFF
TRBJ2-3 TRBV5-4 CASSLTRRTDTQYF
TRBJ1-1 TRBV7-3 CASSLTGLAEAFF
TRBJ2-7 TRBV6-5 CASSQDRVEQYF
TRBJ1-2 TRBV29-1 CSARRGAHGYTF
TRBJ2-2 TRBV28 CASSLPPSGELFF
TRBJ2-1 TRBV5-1 CASSLGTSGREFEQFF
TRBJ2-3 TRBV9 CASSVRTDTQYF
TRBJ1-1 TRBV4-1 CASSQGTGPDTEAFF
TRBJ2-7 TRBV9 CASSVGDWGYEQYF
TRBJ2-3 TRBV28 CGTGTGVKDTQYF
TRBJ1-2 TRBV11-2 CASSQSGPTGFGGYTF
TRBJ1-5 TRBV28 CASSFLAGVDQPQHF
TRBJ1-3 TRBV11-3 CASSLGRGSGANSGNTIYF
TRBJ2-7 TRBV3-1 CASSHPRQGFPYEQYF
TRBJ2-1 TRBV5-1 CASSLRLTIADSSYNEQFF
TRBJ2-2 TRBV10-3 CAISAGAGELFF
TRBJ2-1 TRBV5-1 CASSWRGASGPITSYNEQFF
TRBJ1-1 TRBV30 CAWKKGMNTEAFF
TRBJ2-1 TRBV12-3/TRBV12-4 CASSFQGRNEQFF
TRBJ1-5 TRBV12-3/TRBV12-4 CASSSIMDQPQHF
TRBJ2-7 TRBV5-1 CASSLGLTSGAAYEQYF
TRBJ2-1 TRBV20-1 CSAAAGSPPKRENLNEQFF
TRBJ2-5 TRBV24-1 CATSDPGLAGGGAETQYF
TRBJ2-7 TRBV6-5 CASKGAGGGSTYEQYF